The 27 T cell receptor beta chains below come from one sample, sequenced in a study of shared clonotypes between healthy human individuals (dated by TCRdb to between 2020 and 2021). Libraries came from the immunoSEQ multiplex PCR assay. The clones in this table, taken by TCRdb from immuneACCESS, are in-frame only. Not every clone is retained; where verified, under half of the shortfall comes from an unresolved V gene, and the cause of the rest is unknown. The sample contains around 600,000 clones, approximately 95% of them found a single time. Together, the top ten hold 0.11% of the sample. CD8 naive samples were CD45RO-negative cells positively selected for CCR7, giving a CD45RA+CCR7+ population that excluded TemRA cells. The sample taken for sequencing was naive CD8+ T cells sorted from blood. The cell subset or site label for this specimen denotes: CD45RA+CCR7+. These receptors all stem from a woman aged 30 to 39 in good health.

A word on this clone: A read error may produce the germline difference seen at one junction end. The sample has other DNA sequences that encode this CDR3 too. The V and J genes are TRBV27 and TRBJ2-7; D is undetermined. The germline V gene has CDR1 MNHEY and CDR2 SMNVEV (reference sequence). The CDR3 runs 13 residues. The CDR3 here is CASSLSGYGEQYF. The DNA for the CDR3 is TGTGCCAGCAGTCTATCCGGGTACGGCGAGCAGTACTTC.

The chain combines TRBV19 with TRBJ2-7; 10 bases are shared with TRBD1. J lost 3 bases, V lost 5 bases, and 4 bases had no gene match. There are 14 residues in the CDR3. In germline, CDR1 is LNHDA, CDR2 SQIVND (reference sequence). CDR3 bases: TGTGCCAGTAGTCCCTGGGACAGGGGCTACGAGCAGTACTTC. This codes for CASSPWDRGYEQYF. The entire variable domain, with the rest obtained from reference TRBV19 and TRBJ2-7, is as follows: DGGITQSPKYLFRKEGQNVTLSCEQNLNHDAMYWYRQDPGQGLRLIYYSQIVNDFQKGDIAEGYSVSREKKESFPLTVTSAQKNPTAFYLCASSPWDRGYEQYFGPGTRLTVT.

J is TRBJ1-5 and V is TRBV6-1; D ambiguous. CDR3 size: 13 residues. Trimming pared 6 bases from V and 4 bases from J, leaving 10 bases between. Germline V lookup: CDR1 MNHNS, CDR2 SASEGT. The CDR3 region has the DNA TGTGCCAGCAGGGATTTGTTGAATCAGCCCCAGCATTTT. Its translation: CASRDLLNQPQHF.

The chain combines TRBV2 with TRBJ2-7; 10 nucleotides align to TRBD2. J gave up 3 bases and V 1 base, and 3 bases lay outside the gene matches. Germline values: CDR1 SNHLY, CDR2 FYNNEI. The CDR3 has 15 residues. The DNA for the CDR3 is TGTGCCAGCAGTGAAGGGACTAGCGGAGACTACGAGCAGTACTTC. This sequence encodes CASSEGTSGDYEQYF.

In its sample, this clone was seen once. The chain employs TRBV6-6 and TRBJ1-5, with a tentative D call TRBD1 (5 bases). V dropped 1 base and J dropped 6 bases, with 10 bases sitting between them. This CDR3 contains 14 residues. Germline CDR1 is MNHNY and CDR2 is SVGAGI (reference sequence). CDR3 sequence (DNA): TGTGCCAGCAGTTACTACGAGAGGGGTCAGCCCCAGCATTTT. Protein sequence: CASSYYERGQPQHF.

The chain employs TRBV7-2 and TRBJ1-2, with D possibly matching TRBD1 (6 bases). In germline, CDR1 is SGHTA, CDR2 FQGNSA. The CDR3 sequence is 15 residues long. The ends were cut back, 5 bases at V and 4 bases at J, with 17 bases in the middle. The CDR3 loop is CASSPQQGPIYGYTF. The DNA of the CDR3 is TGTGCCAGCAGCCCCCAACAGGGTCCAATCTATGGCTACACCTTC.

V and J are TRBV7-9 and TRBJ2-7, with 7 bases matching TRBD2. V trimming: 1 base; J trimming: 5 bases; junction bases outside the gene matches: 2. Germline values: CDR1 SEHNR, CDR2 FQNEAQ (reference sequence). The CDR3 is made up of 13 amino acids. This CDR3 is CASSLVGGNEQYF. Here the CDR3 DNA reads TGTGCCAGCAGCTTAGTGGGGGGGAACGAGCAGTACTTC.

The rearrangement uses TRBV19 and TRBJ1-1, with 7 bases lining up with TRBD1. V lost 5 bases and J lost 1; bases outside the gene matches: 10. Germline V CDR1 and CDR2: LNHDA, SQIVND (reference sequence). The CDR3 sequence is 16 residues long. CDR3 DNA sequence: TGTGCCAGTAGTCCCGGACAGGTGTGGGGGAACACTGAAGCTTTCTTT. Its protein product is CASSPGQVWGNTEAFF.

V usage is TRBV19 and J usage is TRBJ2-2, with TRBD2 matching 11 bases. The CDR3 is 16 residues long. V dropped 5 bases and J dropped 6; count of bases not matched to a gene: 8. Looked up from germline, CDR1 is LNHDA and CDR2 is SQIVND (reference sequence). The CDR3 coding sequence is TGTGCCAGTAGTCGGGGACTAGCGGAGGCCCCCGGGGAGCTGTTTTTT. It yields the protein CASSRGLAEAPGELFF.

CDR3 nucleotides: TGTGCCAGTAGTCCTACCGGCAGTCCCTTCCAAACCCAGTACTTC. Protein product: CASSPTGSPFQTQYF. V and J are TRBV19 and TRBJ2-5; D gene unclear. Germline V gene sequence: CDR1 LNHDA, CDR2 SQIVND (reference sequence). V was trimmed by 5 bases and J by 8 bases, leaving 21 bases between them. This CDR3 spans 15 amino acids.

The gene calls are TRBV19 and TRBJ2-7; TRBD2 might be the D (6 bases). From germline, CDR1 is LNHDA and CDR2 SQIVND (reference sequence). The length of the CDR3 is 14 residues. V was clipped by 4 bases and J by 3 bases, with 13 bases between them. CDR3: CASSNPGTRYEQYF. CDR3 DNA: TGTGCCAGTAGTAACCCCGGGACTCGCTACGAGCAGTACTTC.

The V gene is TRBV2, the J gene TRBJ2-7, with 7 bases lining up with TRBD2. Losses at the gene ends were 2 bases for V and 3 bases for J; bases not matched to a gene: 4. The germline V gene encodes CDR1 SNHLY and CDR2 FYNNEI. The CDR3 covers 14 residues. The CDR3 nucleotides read TGTGCCAGCAGTGAATACGGCGGGGGCTACGAGCAGTACTTC. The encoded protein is CASSEYGGGYEQYF.

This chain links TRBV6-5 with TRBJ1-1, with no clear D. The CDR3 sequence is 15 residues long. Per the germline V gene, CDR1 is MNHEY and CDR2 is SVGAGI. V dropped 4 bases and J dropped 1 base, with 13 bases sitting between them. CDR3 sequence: CASSSAGNRNTEAFF. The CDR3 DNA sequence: TGTGCCAGCAGTTCAGCTGGAAATCGGAACACTGAAGCTTTCTTT.

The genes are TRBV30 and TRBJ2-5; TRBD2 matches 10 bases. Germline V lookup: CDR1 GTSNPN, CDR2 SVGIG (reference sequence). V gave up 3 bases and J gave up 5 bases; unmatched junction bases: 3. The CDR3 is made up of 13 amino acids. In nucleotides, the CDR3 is TGTGCCTGGAGGGGACTAGCGATGGAGACCCAGTACTTC. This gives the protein CAWRGLAMETQYF.

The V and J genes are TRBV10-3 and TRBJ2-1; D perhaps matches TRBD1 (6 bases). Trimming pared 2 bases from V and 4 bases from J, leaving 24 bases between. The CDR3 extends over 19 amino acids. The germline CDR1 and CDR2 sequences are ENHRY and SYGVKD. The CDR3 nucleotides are TGTGCCATCAGTGAGATCAAAGGGGGTTTTGACCGCGGATACAATGAGCAGTTCTTC. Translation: CAISEIKGGFDRGYNEQFF.

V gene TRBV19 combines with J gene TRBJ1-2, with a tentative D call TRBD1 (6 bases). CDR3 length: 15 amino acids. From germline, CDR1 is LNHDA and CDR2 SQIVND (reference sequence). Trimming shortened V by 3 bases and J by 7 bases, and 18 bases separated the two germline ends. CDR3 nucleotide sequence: TGTGCCAGTAGTATGGTCCAGGGGCGGCTGAGTGGCTACACCTTC. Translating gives CASSMVQGRLSGYTF.

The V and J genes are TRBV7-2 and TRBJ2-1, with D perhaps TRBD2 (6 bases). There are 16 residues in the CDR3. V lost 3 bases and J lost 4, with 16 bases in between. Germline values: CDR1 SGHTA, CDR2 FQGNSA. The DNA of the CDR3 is TGTGCCAGCAGCTTGGCAAGGGGAGGTCTTTACAATGAGCAGTTCTTC. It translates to CASSLARGGLYNEQFF.

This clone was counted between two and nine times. The CDR3 region is CASSLTSRHQPQHF. CDR3 in DNA: TGCGCCAGCAGCTTAACTTCCAGACATCAGCCCCAGCATTTT. The chain is built from TRBV5-1 and TRBJ1-5; no definite D call. The CDR3 runs 14 residues. V lost 2 bases and J 5 bases, leaving 11 bases between the germline ends. Germline-derived CDR1 and CDR2 are SGHRS and YFSETQ.

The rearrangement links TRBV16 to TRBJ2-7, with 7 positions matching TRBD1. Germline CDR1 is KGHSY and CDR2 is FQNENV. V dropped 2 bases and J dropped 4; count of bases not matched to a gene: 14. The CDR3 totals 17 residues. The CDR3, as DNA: TGTGCCAGCAGCCAAGGTTACGCGGGCAGGGGGTCTTACGAGCAGTACTTC. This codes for CASSQGYAGRGSYEQYF.

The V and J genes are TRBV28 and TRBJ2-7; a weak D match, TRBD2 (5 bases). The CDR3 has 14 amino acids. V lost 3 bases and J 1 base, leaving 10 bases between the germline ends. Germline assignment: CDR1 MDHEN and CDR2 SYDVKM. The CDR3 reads CASSFRGFSYEQYF. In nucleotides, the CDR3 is TGTGCCAGCAGTTTTCGGGGTTTTTCCTACGAGCAGTACTTC.

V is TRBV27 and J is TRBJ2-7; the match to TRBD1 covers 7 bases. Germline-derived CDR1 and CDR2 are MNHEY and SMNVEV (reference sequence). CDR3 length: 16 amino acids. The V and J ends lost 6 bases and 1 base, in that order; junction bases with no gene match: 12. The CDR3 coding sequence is TGTGCCAGCAGCTCCTCTATGGGACAGATTTCCTACGAGCAGTACTTC. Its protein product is CASSSSMGQISYEQYF.

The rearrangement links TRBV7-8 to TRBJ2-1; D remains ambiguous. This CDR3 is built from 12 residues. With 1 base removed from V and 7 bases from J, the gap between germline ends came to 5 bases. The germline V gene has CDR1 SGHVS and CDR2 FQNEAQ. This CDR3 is CASSLGVNEQFF. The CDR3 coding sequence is TGTGCCAGCAGCTTAGGAGTTAATGAGCAGTTCTTC.

In DNA form, the CDR3 reads TGTGCCAGCAGTTTCAAGGGGATCTTCTACGAGCAGTACTTC. Amino acids: CASSFKGIFYEQYF. This chain joins TRBV27 and TRBJ2-7; tentatively, D is TRBD1 (5 bases). The CDR3 covers 14 residues. V was trimmed by 3 bases and J by 3 bases, leaving 12 bases between them. Germline CDR1 MNHEY, CDR2 SMNVEV (reference sequence).

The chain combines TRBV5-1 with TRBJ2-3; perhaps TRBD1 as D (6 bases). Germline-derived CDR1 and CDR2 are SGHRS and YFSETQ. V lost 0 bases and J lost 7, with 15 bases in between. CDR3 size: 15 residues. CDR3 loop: CASSLGQVLPHTQYF. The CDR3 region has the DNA TGCGCCAGCAGCTTGGGACAGGTCCTCCCCCATACGCAGTATTTT.

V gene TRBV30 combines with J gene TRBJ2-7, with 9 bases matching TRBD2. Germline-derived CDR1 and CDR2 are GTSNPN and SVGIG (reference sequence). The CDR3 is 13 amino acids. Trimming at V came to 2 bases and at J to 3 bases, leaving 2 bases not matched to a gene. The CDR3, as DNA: TGTGCCTGGAGTTTAGCGGGAGTCTACGAGCAGTACTTC. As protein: CAWSLAGVYEQYF. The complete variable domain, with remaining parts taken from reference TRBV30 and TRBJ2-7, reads SQTIHQWPATLVQPVGSPLSLECTVEGTSNPNLYWYRQAAGRGLQLLFYSVGIGQISSEVPQNLSASRPQDRQFILSSKKLLLSDSGFYLCAWSLAGVYEQYFGPGTRLTVT.

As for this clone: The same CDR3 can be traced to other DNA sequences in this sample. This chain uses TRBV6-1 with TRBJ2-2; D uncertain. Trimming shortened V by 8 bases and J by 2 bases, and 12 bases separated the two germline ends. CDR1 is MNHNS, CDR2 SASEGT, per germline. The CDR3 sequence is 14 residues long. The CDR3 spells CASRRTDNTGELFF. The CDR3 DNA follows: TGTGCCAGCCGTCGTACAGACAACACCGGGGAGCTGTTTTTT.

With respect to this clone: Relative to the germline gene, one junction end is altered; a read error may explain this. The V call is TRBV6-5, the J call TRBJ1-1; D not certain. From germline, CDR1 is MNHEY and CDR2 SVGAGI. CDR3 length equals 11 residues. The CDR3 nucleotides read TGTGCCAGCAGTGACTCGTTCGGGGCTTTCTTT. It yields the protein CASSDSFGAFF.